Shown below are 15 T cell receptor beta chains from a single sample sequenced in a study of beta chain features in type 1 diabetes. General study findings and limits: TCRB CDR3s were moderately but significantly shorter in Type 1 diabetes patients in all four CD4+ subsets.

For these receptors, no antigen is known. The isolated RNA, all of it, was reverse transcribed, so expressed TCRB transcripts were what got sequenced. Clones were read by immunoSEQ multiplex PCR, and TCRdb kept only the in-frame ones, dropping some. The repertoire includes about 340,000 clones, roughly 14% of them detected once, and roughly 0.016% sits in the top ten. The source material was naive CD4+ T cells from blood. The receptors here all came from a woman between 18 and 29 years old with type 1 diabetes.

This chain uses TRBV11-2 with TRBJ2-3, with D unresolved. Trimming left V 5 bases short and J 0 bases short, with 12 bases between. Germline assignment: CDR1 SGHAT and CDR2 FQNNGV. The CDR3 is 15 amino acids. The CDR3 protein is CASSPSGGSTDTQYF. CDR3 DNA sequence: TGTGCCAGCAGCCCAAGTGGCGGAAGCACAGATACGCAGTATTTT.

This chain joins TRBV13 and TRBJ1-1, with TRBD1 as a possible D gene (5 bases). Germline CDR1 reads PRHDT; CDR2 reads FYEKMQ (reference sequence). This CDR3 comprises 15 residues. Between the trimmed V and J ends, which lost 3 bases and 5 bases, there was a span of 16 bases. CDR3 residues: CASSLGDLAWTEAFF. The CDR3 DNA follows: TGTGCCAGCAGCTTGGGGGACTTGGCATGGACTGAAGCTTTCTTT.

The CDR3 nucleotides read TGTGCCAGCAGCCCGACAGGGGGCAGAGGCTACACCTTC. Its protein is CASSPTGGRGYTF. The V call is TRBV27, the J call TRBJ1-2, with 10 bases identical to TRBD1. The germline CDR1 and CDR2 sequences are MNHEY and SMNVEV (reference sequence). V shed 6 bases, J shed 8 bases, and the junction held 6 bases outside the gene matches. This CDR3 contains 13 residues.

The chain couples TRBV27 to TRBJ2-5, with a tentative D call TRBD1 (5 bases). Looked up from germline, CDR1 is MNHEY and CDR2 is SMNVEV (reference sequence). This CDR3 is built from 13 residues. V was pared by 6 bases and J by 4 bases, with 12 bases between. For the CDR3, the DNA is TGTGCCAGCAGCTCGGACATTCGAGAGACCCAGTACTTC. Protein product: CASSSDIRETQYF.

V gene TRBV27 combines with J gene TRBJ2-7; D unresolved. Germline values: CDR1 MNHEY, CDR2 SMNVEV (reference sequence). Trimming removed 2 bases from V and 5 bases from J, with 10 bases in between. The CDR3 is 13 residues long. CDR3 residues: CASSLTRADEQYF. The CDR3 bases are TGTGCCAGCAGTTTAACCCGCGCGGACGAGCAGTACTTC.

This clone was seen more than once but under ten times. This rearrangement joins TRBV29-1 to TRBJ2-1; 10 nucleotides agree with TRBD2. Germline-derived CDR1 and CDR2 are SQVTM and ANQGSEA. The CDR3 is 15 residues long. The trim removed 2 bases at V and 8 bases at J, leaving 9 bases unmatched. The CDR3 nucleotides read TGCAGCGTTGAAAGGAGCGGGAGGGCCTGGGATGAGCAGTTCTTC. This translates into CSVERSGRAWDEQFF.

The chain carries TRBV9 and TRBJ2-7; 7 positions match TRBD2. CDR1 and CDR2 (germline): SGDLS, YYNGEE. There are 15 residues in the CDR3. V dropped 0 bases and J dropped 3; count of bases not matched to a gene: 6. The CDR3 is CASSVVPGGDYEQYV. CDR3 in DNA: TGTGCCAGCAGCGTAGTTCCGGGAGGCGACTACGAGCAGTACGTC.

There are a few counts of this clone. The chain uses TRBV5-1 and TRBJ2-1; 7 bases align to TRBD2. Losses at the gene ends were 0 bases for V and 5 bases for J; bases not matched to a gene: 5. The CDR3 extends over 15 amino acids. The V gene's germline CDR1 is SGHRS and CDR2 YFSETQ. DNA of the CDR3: TGCGCCAGCAGCTTGGCCGGGAGGAGAAACAATGAGCAGTTCTTC. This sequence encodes CASSLAGRRNNEQFF.

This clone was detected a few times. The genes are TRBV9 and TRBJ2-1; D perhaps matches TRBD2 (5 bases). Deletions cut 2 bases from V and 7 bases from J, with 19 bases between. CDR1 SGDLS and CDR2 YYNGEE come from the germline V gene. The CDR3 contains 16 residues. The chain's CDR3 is CASSVFRVSEGNEQFF. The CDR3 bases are TGTGCCAGCAGCGTTTTTAGGGTCTCAGAGGGTAATGAGCAGTTCTTC.

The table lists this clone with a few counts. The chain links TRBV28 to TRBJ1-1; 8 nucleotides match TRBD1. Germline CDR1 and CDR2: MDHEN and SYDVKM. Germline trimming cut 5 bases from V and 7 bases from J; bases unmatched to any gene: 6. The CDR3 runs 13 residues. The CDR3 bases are TGTGCCAGCAGTCGCGGACAGGGCGGTGAAGCTTTCTTT. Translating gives CASSRGQGGEAFF.

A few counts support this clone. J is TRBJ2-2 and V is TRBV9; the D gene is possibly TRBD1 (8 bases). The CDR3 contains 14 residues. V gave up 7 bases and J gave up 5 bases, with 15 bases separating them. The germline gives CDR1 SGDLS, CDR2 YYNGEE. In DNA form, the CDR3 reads TGTGCCAGCCGAACAGGGGGGGATACCGGGGAGCTGTTTTTT. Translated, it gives CASRTGGDTGELFF. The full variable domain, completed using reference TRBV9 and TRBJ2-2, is DSGVTQTPKHLITATGQRVTLRCSPRSGDLSVYWYQQSLDQGLQFLIQYYNGEERAKGNILERFSAQQFPDLHSELNLSSLELGDSALYFCASRTGGDTGELFFGEGSRLTVL.

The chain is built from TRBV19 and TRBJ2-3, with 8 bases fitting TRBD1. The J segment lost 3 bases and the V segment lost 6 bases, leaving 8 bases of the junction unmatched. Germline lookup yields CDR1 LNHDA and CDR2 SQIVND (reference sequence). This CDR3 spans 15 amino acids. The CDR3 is CASRRTGSMTDTQYF. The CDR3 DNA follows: TGTGCCAGTAGACGGACAGGGAGTATGACAGATACGCAGTATTTT.

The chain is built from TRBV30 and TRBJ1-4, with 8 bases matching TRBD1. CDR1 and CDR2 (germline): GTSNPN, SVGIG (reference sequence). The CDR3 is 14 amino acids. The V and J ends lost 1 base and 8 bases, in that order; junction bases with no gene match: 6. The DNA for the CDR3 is TGTGCCTGGAGTGCCGGACAGGGCTTCGAAAAACTGTTTTTT. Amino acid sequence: CAWSAGQGFEKLFF.

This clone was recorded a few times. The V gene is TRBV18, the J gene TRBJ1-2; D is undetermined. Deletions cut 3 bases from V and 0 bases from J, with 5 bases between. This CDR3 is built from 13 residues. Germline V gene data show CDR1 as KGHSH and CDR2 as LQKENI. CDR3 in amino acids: CASSPGSNYGYTF. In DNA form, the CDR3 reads TGTGCCAGCTCACCCGGGTCTAACTATGGCTACACCTTC.

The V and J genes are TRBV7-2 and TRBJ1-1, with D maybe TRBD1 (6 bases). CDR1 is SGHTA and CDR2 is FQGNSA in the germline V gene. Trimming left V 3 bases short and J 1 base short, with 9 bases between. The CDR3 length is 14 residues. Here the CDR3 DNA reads TGTGCCAGCAGCTTCGGACAGAGGAACACTGAAGCTTTCTTT. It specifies CASSFGQRNTEAFF.